This TCR beta chain derives from a study of response to subunit inactivated influenza vaccine. This clonotype was counted between two and nine times. No antigen is known for it. The study, taken as a whole, reports: The authors proposed limited new T cell recruitment per seasonal influenza vaccination.

Using its own MiXCR run on the RT-PCR reads, TCRdb lists one record per CDR3 protein. The sample has approximately 170,000 distinct CDR3 sequences, approximately 15% seen once. This clonotype was obtained from a man over 45 who received an inactivated influenza vaccine. The sequencing here drew on CD8+ T cells sorted from PBMCs, taken less than 6 days after vaccination.

The CDR3 DNA sequence: TGTGCCATCAGTGAGACGGGACTCCAAGAGACCCAGTACTTC. It yields the protein CAISETGLQETQYF. The chain links TRBV10-3 to TRBJ2-5; tentative D call: TRBD2 (6 bases). CDR1 and CDR2 from the germline V gene are ENHRY and SYGVKD. This CDR3 has 14 residues. The V gene lost 2 bases and the J gene lost 1 base, with 8 bases spanning the gap.